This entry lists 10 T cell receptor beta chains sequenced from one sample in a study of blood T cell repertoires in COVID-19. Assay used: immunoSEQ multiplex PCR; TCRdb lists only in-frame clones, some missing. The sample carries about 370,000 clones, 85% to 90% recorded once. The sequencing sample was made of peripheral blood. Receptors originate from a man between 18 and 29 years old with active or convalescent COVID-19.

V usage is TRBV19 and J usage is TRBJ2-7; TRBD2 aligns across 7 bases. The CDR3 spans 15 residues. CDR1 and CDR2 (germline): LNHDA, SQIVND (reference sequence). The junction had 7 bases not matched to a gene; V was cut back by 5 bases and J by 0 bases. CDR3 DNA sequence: TGTGCCAGTAGTGCCTCTAGCGGACCCTCCTACGAGCAGTACTTC. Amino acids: CASSASSGPSYEQYF.

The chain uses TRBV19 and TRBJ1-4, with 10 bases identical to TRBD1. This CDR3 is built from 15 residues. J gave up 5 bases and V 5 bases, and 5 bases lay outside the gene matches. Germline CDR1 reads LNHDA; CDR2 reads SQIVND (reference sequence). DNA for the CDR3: TGTGCCAGTAGTCTCCGACAGGGGGCGAATGAAAAACTGTTTTTT. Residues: CASSLRQGANEKLFF.

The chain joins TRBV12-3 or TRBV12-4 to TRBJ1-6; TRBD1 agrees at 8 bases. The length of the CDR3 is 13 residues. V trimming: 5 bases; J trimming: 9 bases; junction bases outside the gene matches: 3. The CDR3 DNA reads TGTGCCAGCAGTGGACAGGGCGGTTCACCCCTCCACTTT. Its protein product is CASSGQGGSPLHF.

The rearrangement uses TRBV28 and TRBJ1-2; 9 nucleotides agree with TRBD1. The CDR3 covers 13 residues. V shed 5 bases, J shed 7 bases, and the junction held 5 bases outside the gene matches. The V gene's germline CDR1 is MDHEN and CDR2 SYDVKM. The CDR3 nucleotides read TGTGCCAGCAGTATACAGGGGGCGGGTGGCTACACCTTC. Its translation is CASSIQGAGGYTF.

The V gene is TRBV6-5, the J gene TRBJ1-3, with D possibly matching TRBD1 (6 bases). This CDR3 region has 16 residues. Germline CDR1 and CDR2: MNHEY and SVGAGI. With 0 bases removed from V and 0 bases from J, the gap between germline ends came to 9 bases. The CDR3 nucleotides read TGTGCCAGCAGTTACTCAAGGGACACCTCTGGAAACACCATATATTTT. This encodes CASSYSRDTSGNTIYF.

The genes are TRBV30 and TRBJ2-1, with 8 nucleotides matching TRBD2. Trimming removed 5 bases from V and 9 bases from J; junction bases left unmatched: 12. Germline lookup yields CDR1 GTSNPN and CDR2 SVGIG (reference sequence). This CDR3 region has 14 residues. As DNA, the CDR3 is TGTGCCTGGGTCACTAGCGGTAGAAGGAGTGAGCAGTTCTTC. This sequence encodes CAWVTSGRRSEQFF.

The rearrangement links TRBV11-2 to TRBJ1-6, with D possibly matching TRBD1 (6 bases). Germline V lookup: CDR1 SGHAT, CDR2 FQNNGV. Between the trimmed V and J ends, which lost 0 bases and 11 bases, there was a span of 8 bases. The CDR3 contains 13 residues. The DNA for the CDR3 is TGTGCCAGCAGCTTAGATTGGACAGCACCCCTCCACTTT. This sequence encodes CASSLDWTAPLHF.

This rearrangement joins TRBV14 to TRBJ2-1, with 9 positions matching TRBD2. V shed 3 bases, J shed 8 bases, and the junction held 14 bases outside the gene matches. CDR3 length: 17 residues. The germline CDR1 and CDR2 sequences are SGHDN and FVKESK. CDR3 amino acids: CASSHVKGLATGYEQFF. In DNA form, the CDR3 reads TGTGCCAGCAGCCATGTGAAGGGACTAGCAACAGGGTATGAGCAGTTCTTC.

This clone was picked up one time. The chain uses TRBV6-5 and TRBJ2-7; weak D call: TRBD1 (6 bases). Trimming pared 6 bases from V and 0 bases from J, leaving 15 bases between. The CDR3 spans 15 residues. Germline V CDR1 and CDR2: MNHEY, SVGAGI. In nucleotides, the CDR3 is TGTGCCAGCAGCCTTGGCAGGGGAAGCTCCTACGAGCAGTACTTC. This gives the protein CASSLGRGSSYEQYF.

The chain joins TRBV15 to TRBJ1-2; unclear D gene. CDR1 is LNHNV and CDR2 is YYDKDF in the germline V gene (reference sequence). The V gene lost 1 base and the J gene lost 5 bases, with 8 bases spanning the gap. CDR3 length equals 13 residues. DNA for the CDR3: TGTGCCACCAGCAGAGTCGCAGATTATGGCTACACCTTC. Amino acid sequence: CATSRVADYGYTF.